The rows below give T cell receptor beta chains drawn from one sample of a study of CD8 T cells in ankylosing spondylitis. From the 5' RACE reads, TCRdb called clonotypes with MiXCR, one entry per CDR3 protein. The data hold approximately 520,000 distinct CDR3 sequences, with approximately 5% observed a single time. Sequenced input: blood, either unsorted or a sorted T cell fraction (not recorded which). These receptors were taken from a male donor with ankylosing spondylitis. Both conserved end residues are part of each CDR3. A D gene is named only where the DNA matches it firmly.

>TRBD2|TRBV5-5|16
CASSSRTSALNNEQFF
>NA|TRBV6-5|11
CASRDSATQYF
>TRBD1|TRBV4-3|16
CASSHSRDRGGYEQYF
>NA|TRBV20-1|18
CSASVAPQGRISAEKLFF
>NA|TRBV20-1|16
CSASPRGQYSNQPQHF
>TRBD1|TRBV5-1|14
CASSTGQGQETQYF
>NA|TRBV7-2|13
CASSLGDGRVAFF
>NA|TRBV11-1|19
CASSLGRALGHPTWETQYF
>TRBD2|TRBV24-1|14
CATSESKREREQFF
>NA|TRBV12-3/TRBV12-4|13
CASRISRLNEQFF
>TRBD1|TRBV30|15
CAWRPSDRGFYGYTF
>TRBD1|TRBV12-3/TRBV12-4|12
CASSPTGEKAFF
>NA|TRBV6-1|13
CASSELGMGELFF
>NA|TRBV7-9|15
CASSLGQGVVDEQFF
>NA|TRBV29-1|13
CSVGGRLRNEQFF
>TRBD1|TRBV12-3/TRBV12-4|15
CASSPPWTGGETQYF
>NA|TRBV4-1|18
CASSHPRAGSSGANVLTF
>NA|TRBV4-1|14
CASSQDLLNNEQFF
>NA|TRBV29-1|13
CSGNKLGLSEAFF
>TRBD2|TRBV7-9|16
CASSYDPAGTADTQYF
>TRBD1|TRBV27|13
CASREQGRPGYTF
>NA|TRBV20-1|14
CSARVWEAHNEQFF
>NA|TRBV29-1|14
CSVEKEVEGNIQYF
>TRBD2|TRBV7-2|17
CASSFSGLAGGLNEQFF
>NA|TRBV7-2|15
CASSLISSNTGELFF
>NA|TRBV6-1|15
CASRNTGIPGNTIYF
>NA|TRBV4-2|16
CASSQGGPVPDNEQFF
>TRBD2|TRBV20-1|13
CSSLTSGSYTQYF
>NA|TRBV7-7|11
CAVGPQETQYF
>TRBD2|TRBV29-1|15
CSAEGLRGGADTQYF
>NA|TRBV12-3/TRBV12-4|12
CASSLRRDTQYF
>TRBD1|TRBV4-2|15
CASSQGQGRLDTQYF
>NA|TRBV3-1|15
CASSLKASGANVLTF
>NA|TRBV7-9|14
CASSPWGPTDTQYF
>NA|TRBV10-3|16
CAISESTIWVGYEQYF
>TRBD2|TRBV7-2|14
CASRRSGGAYEQFF
>NA|TRBV29-1|13
CSARGSWEYGYTF
>NA|TRBV5-6|16
CASSLGSGPGGTEAFF
>NA|TRBV12-3/TRBV12-4|12
CASGLGWGEAFF
>NA|TRBV9|14
CASSVAWQDYGYTF
>NA|TRBV7-9|15
CASSLRGHPSYEQYF
>TRBD2|TRBV7-8|18
CASSLRPGGDPIRNEQFF
>TRBD1|TRBV20-1|14
CSAREGTGTDTIYF
>TRBD1|TRBV20-1|16
CSALTGRMGAGETQYF
>NA|TRBV4-2|14
CASSQTAGEDGYTF
>TRBD2|TRBV5-1|15
CASSLDSGFTYEQYF
>TRBD1|TRBV6-1|15
CASREGQANNQPQHF
>TRBD1|TRBV24-1|17
CATSDPTGGPTNYGYTF
>TRBD2|TRBV20-1|14
CSARGLAGDNEQYF
>TRBD2|TRBV20-1|17
CSARKAGTSGKTGELFF
>NA|TRBV20-1|13
CSARGASNNEQFF
>NA|TRBV21-1|14
CAIPEPLAKNIQYF
>TRBD2|TRBV20-1|15
CCARIGGSSYNEQFF
>NA|TRBV2|11
CATTRQAKLFF
>NA|TRBV4-2|14
CASSQEAGDYGYTF